One T cell receptor beta chain is described in this entry. This sample is part of a study of blood T cell repertoires in COVID-19. Germline-derived CDR1 and CDR2 are LNHDA and SQIVND (reference sequence). The CDR3 contains 15 residues. The ends were cut back, 3 bases at V and 0 bases at J, with 11 bases in the middle. Clones were sequenced by immunoSEQ multiplex PCR, and TCRdb holds only the in-frame ones, with some missing. The data contain approximately 120,000 clones, about 88% of them singletons. V and J are TRBV19 and TRBJ1-2; maybe TRBD1 (6 bases). Sequencing input: peripheral blood. This clonotype was sampled from a woman over 75 with acute or convalescent COVID-19. Here the CDR3 DNA reads TGTGCCAGTAGTATGACAGGACGAACTAACTATGGCTACACCTTC. It codes for CASSMTGRTNYGYTF.